This T cell receptor (beta chain) was sequenced for a study of early T cells in non-severe SARS-CoV-2 infection (dated by TCRdb to about 2021). Regarding the complete study: Because TCR sequencing relied on bulk RNA taken from unsorted whole blood, pairing of alpha and beta chains was not possible. The full study reports these points: VDJdb matching was skewed toward anti-spike CD8 responses, so virus-specific expansions were likely underestimated and private and CD4 specificities were missed.

The library relied on 5' RACE. TCRdb names NextSeq 500 as the instrument used. The TCR library protocol attached unique molecular identifiers to individual cDNA molecules to correct for sequencing error and PCR bias. TCR alpha and beta chains were both sequenced, and the abundances of alpha and beta sequences in each sample were closely correlated with each other. The authors processed their data as follows. V gene, J gene and CDR3 annotation of TCR sequences was performed with Decombinator V4. Expanded TCRs were defined as changing significantly between any two time points under a Poisson model with p below 0.0001. Abundances of TCRs were expressed as counts per million after normalisation to the total number of TCRs sequenced in each sample. MAIT TCRs were defined by TRAV1-2 paired with TRAJ12, TRAJ20 or TRAJ33, and iNKT TCRs by TRAV10 paired with TRAJ18. A search of VDJdb, accessed on 1 November 2021, was run for TCRs annotated to CMV, EBV and SARS-CoV-2, with TCRs annotated for multiple antigens excluded. Through fastp at Q25 and MiXCR, TCRdb rebuilt clones from the public reads, retaining in-frame beta chains. Records with the same CDR3 protein are collapsed into one entry carrying the most frequent genes and DNA. TCRdb, not the authors, supplied the V and J calls. The sample yields some 87,000 distinct CDR3 sequences; roughly an eighth were counted once. The ten largest clones capture roughly 3% of the sample.

This clonotype was seen ten or more times. Its antigen has not been determined. Per-base qualities were not stored, and no clone one base away is much larger. The study was a case-control design nested within a healthcare worker cohort in London, UK, with weekly nasopharyngeal swab PCR tests and blood sampling. Between 23 and 31 March 2020, the week of the UK lockdown, healthcare workers were enrolled and then followed up weekly for as long as 16 weeks. Relative to germline, V is missing 6 bases and J is missing 7 bases, with 2 bases of the junction outside any gene match. Inclusive of the bounding cysteine and phenylalanine, the CDR3 is 11 residues long. Just CDR3 DNA is preserved here, 33 bases in frame from base 1. Taken from the germline V gene, the CDR1 and CDR2 loops are SQVTM and ANQGSEA.

The sample was whole blood. The chain is made from TRBV29-1 and TRBJ1-4; the central 7 bases match TRBD1. This clonotype was sampled from an adult who was a healthcare worker with PCR-confirmed SARS-CoV-2 infection or an uninfected control (not recorded which). The DNA is as follows: TGCAGCGTGGCAGGGGGTGAAAAACTGTTTTTT. Its protein is CSVAGGEKLFF.